The T cell receptor (beta chain) described here comes from a study of shared clonotypes between healthy human individuals. Whole-study findings and limits: Clonotypes shared by all four sorted-subset donors had higher generation probabilities than non-shared clonotypes. Several donors showed sharing of approximately 5% of naive CD4 clonotypes.

The repertoire was sequenced with immunoSEQ multiplex PCR; TCRdb's copy has only in-frame clones and lacks some. Of approximately 620,000 clones listed, almost 97% were seen once; the top ten hold less than 0.065%. This clone came up once. The antigen is undetermined. The sequenced material came from naive CD4+ T cells sorted from blood. Subset indicated: CD45RA+ positively selected. The sequence derives from a woman under 40 in good health.

This chain's CDR3 is CASSLVAGEDGYGYTF. CDR3 nucleotide sequence: TGTGCCAGCAGCTTAGTCGCAGGGGAGGACGGCTATGGCTACACCTTC. This chain connects TRBV7-9 to TRBJ1-2; D may be TRBD1 (6 bases). The CDR3 sequence is 16 residues long. Germline lookup yields CDR1 SEHNR and CDR2 FQNEAQ (reference sequence). V was cut by 1 base and J by 4 bases, with 16 bases left in between.